This T cell receptor (beta chain) was captured in a study of blood T cell repertoires in COVID-19. The wider study: Sources were T cells, B-cell-depleted T cells, or PBMCs; the material itself was cDNA or gDNA.

TCRdb's copy holds only in-frame clones and misses some; the assay was immunoSEQ multiplex PCR. This table has about 200,000 clones, approximately 86% appearing once. CDR3 length equals 15 residues. V shed 7 bases and J shed 2 bases, with 17 bases lying between them. In germline, CDR1 is SEHNR, CDR2 FQNEAQ (reference sequence). The V and J genes are TRBV7-9 and TRBJ1-2; no reliable D call. This TCR was sampled from a woman aged 40 to 49 with acute COVID-19. Specimen: PBMCs or T cells enriched from blood (not recorded which). The CDR3: CASTPGGIGNYGYTF. The CDR3 bases are TGTGCCAGCACCCCGGGAGGAATTGGAAACTATGGCTACACCTTC.